Detailed here is one T cell receptor (beta chain). Germline V CDR1 and CDR2: MNHEY, SVGAGI. The CDR3 extends over 14 amino acids. The ends were cut back, 4 bases at V and 0 bases at J, with 7 bases in the middle. This record comes from a study of blood T cell repertoires in COVID-19. Background on the study: Nucleic acid was either cDNA or gDNA, and it came from T cells, B-cell-depleted T cells, or PBMCs.

TCRdb's copy holds only in-frame clones and misses some; the assay was immunoSEQ multiplex PCR. The top ten hold 2% to 2.5% of the sample, which has about 120,000 clones, around 79% seen once. The chain employs TRBV6-5 and TRBJ2-4, with D hard to call. The TCR comes from a man between 70 and 80 years old with acute or convalescent COVID-19. Specimen: peripheral blood. The CDR3 region is CASSSSVAKNIQYF. The DNA for the CDR3 is TGTGCCAGCAGTTCAAGCGTAGCCAAAAACATTCAGTACTTC.